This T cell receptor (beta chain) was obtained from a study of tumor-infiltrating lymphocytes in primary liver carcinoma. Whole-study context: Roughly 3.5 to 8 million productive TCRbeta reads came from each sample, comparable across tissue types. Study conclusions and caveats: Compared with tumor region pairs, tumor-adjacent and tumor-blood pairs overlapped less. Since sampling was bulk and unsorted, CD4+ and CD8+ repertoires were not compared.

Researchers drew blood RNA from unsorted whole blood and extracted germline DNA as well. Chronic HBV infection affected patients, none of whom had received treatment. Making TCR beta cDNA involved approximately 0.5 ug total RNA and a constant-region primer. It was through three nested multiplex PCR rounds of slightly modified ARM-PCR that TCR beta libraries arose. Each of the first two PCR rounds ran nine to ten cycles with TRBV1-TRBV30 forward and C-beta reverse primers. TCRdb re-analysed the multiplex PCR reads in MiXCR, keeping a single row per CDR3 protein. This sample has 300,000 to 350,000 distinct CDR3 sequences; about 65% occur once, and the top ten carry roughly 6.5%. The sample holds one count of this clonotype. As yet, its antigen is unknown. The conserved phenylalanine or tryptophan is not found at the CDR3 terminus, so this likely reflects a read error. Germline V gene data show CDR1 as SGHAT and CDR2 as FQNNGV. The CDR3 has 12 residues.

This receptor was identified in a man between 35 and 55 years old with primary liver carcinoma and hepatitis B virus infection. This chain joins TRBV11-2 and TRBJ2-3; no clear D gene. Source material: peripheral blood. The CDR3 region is CTSSQYTDTQYL. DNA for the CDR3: TGTACCAGCAGCCAATACACAGATACGCAGTATTTG.